This entry is about one T cell receptor (beta chain). Clones were read by immunoSEQ multiplex PCR, and TCRdb kept only the in-frame ones, dropping some. This table has roughly 2.4 million clones, around 95% appearing once. These data belong to a study of shared clonotypes between healthy human individuals. The trim removed 0 bases at V and 1 base at J, leaving 8 bases unmatched. Looked up from germline, CDR1 is MGHRA and CDR2 is YSYEKL. This CDR3 region has 18 residues. The receptor was isolated from a young man in good health. Sequenced material: naive CD4+ T cells sorted from blood. Subset of the sample: CD45RA+ positively selected. The chain couples TRBV4-1 to TRBJ1-5; TRBD1 agrees at 8 bases. The CDR3 bases are TGCGCCAGCAGCCAAGAGAAACCAGGGGGCGCCAGCAATCAGCCCCAGCATTTT. This sequence encodes CASSQEKPGGASNQPQHF.